The 23 T cell receptor beta chains presented below share a single source sample, sequenced in a study of blood T cell repertoires in COVID-19. Profiling relied on immunoSEQ multiplex PCR, and the TCRdb table lists in-frame clones only, not all of them. The table records approximately 300,000 clones, roughly nine tenths of them present only once. Sequenced: PBMCs or T cells enriched from blood (not recorded which). All receptors come from a man aged 55 to 70 who had recovered from COVID-19.

The V gene is TRBV7-9, the J gene TRBJ1-1; D gene ambiguous. This CDR3 region has 15 residues. Trimming left V 5 bases short and J 5 bases short, with 18 bases between. Germline CDR1 reads SEHNR; CDR2 reads FQNEAQ (reference sequence). The CDR3, as DNA: TGTGCCAGCAGCCGCCGCGGGAGGGTAGGGACTGAAGCTTTCTTT. The encoded protein is CASSRRGRVGTEAFF.

The chain is built from TRBV19 and TRBJ2-3; 13 bases align to TRBD2. Losses at the gene ends were 6 bases for V and 6 bases for J; bases not matched to a gene: 9. The CDR3 has 16 amino acids. Germline V gene sequence: CDR1 LNHDA, CDR2 SQIVND (reference sequence). The CDR3 DNA reads TGTGCCAGTAGCAAACGACTAGCGGGAGGACAGGATACGCAGTATTTT. Its protein is CASSKRLAGGQDTQYF.

The chain carries TRBV6-1 and TRBJ1-1, with D possibly TRBD1 on 6 matching bases. The CDR3 runs to 14 residues. V lost 2 bases and J lost 4, with 11 bases in between. The V gene's germline CDR1 is MNHNS and CDR2 SASEGT. DNA for the CDR3: TGTGCCAGCAGTGAAATGAGGGGGGGCACTGAAGCTTTCTTT. Translation gives CASSEMRGGTEAFF.

V and J are TRBV19 and TRBJ2-1; 12 bases agree with TRBD2. CDR3 length: 16 amino acids. The J segment lost 1 base and the V segment lost 10 bases, leaving 8 bases of the junction unmatched. Germline assignment: CDR1 LNHDA and CDR2 SQIVND (reference sequence). CDR3 coding DNA: TGTGCCACCCGGACTAGCGGGATAAGTTCCTACAATGAGCAGTTCTTC. Amino acid sequence: CATRTSGISSYNEQFF.

This sequence joins TRBV20-1 and TRBJ2-7; weak D call: TRBD2 (6 bases). The CDR3 length is 14 residues. In germline, CDR1 is DFQATT, CDR2 SNEGSKA (reference sequence). V dropped 3 bases and J dropped 2 bases, with 14 bases sitting between them. The CDR3 DNA is TGCAGTGCTAGTGGCGGGACCTCCCCCTACGAGCAGTACTTC. This gives the protein CSASGGTSPYEQYF.

The V and J genes are TRBV5-1 and TRBJ2-5, with 9 nucleotides matching TRBD2. Germline V gene data show CDR1 as SGHRS and CDR2 as YFSETQ. CDR3 length: 15 residues. The junction had 8 bases not matched to a gene; V was cut back by 3 bases and J by 5 bases. The CDR3 nucleotides are TGCGCCAGCAGCTCGTTAGCGGGAGCGAGCGAGACCCAGTACTTC. This gives the protein CASSSLAGASETQYF.

The chain combines TRBV28 with TRBJ2-5; 7 positions match TRBD2. V shed 1 base, J shed 4 bases, and the junction held 6 bases outside the gene matches. The CDR3 totals 15 residues. Germline V CDR1 and CDR2: MDHEN, SYDVKM. The CDR3 DNA is TGTGCCAGCAGTTTATTAAGGACTAGGGGAGAGACCCAGTACTTC. Its protein product is CASSLLRTRGETQYF.

This sequence joins TRBV7-9 and TRBJ1-5, with 8 positions matching TRBD1. Germline trimming cut 5 bases from V and 4 bases from J; bases unmatched to any gene: 10. The CDR3 contains 16 residues. In germline, CDR1 is SEHNR, CDR2 FQNEAQ (reference sequence). CDR3 DNA: TGTGCCAGCAGCCTAGGTGTGGGACAGGTAAATCAGCCCCAGCATTTT. This codes for CASSLGVGQVNQPQHF.

The chain employs TRBV11-2 and TRBJ1-5; possibly TRBD1 for D (6 bases). Germline assignment: CDR1 SGHAT and CDR2 FQNNGV. Trimming left V 5 bases short and J 5 bases short, with 16 bases between. The CDR3 runs 15 residues. The chain's CDR3 is CASSGWAGVDQPQHF. The CDR3 DNA reads as TGTGCCAGCAGCGGCTGGGCAGGGGTAGATCAGCCCCAGCATTTT.

The V and J genes are TRBV6-6 and TRBJ2-1; 8 nucleotides agree with TRBD2. Germline CDR1 is MNHNY and CDR2 is SVGAGI (reference sequence). With V trimmed by 0 bases and J by 6 bases, 7 bases remained unmatched. The CDR3 extends over 16 amino acids. CDR3 nucleotide sequence: TGTGCCAGCAGTTACTCTATAGCGGGACCGGGCAATGAGCAGTTCTTC. It codes for CASSYSIAGPGNEQFF.

The V gene is TRBV3-1 (or the pseudogene TRBV3-2), the J gene TRBJ1-2, with 8 bases lining up with TRBD1. The CDR3 is made up of 13 amino acids. Looked up from germline, CDR1 is LGHDT and CDR2 is YNNKEL (reference sequence). V lost 3 bases and J lost 8; bases outside the gene matches: 5. CDR3 residues: CASSQGQATGYTF. Written as DNA, the CDR3 is TGTGCCAGCAGCCAGGGACAGGCTACGGGCTACACCTTC.

The rearrangement links TRBV19 to TRBJ1-1; tentatively, D is TRBD1 (6 bases). This CDR3 contains 15 residues. The germline V gene has CDR1 LNHDA and CDR2 SQIVND (reference sequence). Trimming removed 8 bases from V and 0 bases from J, with 16 bases in between. CDR3 nucleotides: TGTGCCAGTCTCCCTCAGGGGCTCTTGAACACTGAAGCTTTCTTT. It translates to CASLPQGLLNTEAFF.

A few counts support this clone. V gene TRBV28 combines with J gene TRBJ2-7, with 8 nucleotides matching TRBD1. V lost 6 bases, J lost 1 base, and 17 bases stayed unmatched. The germline V gene encodes CDR1 MDHEN and CDR2 SYDVKM. The CDR3 totals 18 residues. This CDR3 reads CASRNGGGQGLLSYEQYF. The CDR3, as DNA: TGTGCCAGCAGGAACGGGGGCGGACAGGGCCTCCTATCCTACGAGCAGTACTTC.

Note on this clone: The identical CDR3 is also encoded by other nucleotide sequences in the sample. The CDR3 coding sequence is TGCGCCAGCAGCTTGGCGTCTGGTACTTACAATGAGCAGTTCTTC. This gives the protein CASSLASGTYNEQFF. This chain joins TRBV5-1 and TRBJ2-1; D is unclear. The CDR3 length is 15 residues. V was pared by 0 bases and J by 4 bases, with 11 bases between. Germline V gene data show CDR1 as SGHRS and CDR2 as YFSETQ.

This clone was observed a handful of times. The gene calls are TRBV30 and TRBJ2-7; a possible D gene is TRBD1 (7 bases). Trimming pared 0 bases from V and 4 bases from J, leaving 10 bases between. Germline V gene sequence: CDR1 GTSNPN, CDR2 SVGIG (reference sequence). This CDR3 is 13 amino acids long. This chain's CDR3 is CAWSVAGGYEQYF. The DNA of the CDR3 is TGTGCCTGGAGTGTGGCAGGGGGGTACGAGCAGTACTTC.

The V and J genes are TRBV28 and TRBJ1-5; D not resolved. Germline assignment: CDR1 MDHEN and CDR2 SYDVKM. V was pared by 6 bases and J by 0 bases, with 9 bases between. CDR3 length: 14 amino acids. CDR3 sequence (DNA): TGTGCCAGCAGCCCTTTTTATAGCAATCAGCCCCAGCATTTT. Amino acids: CASSPFYSNQPQHF.

In its sample, this clone was seen once. The V and J genes are TRBV10-3 and TRBJ2-3; possible D gene TRBD1, 6 bases. Deletions cut 3 bases from V and 8 bases from J, with 24 bases between. The CDR3 runs 17 residues. The germline V gene encodes CDR1 ENHRY and CDR2 SYGVKD. The CDR3 DNA reads TGTGCCATCAGTGACATCCCGGACAAGGGGGTCGGTGTTACGCAGTATTTT. Protein sequence: CAISDIPDKGVGVTQYF.

CDR3 loop: CASSQTSGSYEQYF. The CDR3 nucleotides are TGTGCCAGCTCACAGACTAGCGGGAGCTACGAGCAGTACTTC. The V gene is TRBV18, the J gene TRBJ2-7; 12 bases agree with TRBD2. Germline values: CDR1 KGHSH, CDR2 LQKENI. V trimming: 4 bases; J trimming: 3 bases; junction bases outside the gene matches: 1. This CDR3 is 14 amino acids long.

The J gene is TRBJ1-2, the V gene TRBV9; 7 bases line up with TRBD1. Unmatched junction bases numbered 9, after V lost 2 bases and J lost 2 bases. This CDR3 spans 16 amino acids. Germline assignment: CDR1 SGDLS and CDR2 YYNGEE. CDR3 residues: CASSVQKQGTNYGYTF. CDR3 nucleotides: TGTGCCAGCAGCGTCCAAAAACAGGGGACCAACTATGGCTACACCTTC.

This chain connects TRBV10-3 to TRBJ2-2, with 7 nucleotides matching TRBD1. The CDR3 length is 14 residues. Germline CDR1 and CDR2: ENHRY and SYGVKD. V lost 6 bases to trimming and J lost 3 bases; unmatched junction nucleotides: 4. The CDR3 DNA is TGTGCCATCAGGGGGACAGCTGACACCGGGGAGCTGTTTTTT. Its translation: CAIRGTADTGELFF.

The rearrangement uses TRBV5-1 and TRBJ1-5, with TRBD1 identical over 12 bases. This CDR3 spans 18 amino acids. Germline V gene data show CDR1 as SGHRS and CDR2 as YFSETQ. V was pared by 0 bases and J by 1 base, with 5 bases of the junction left unmatched. The chain's CDR3 is CASSLEGTGGPSNQPQHF. DNA of the CDR3: TGCGCCAGCAGCTTGGAAGGGACAGGGGGCCCGAGCAATCAGCCCCAGCATTTT.

V usage is TRBV7-9 and J usage is TRBJ2-7, with TRBD2 matching over 7 bases. The germline gives CDR1 SEHNR, CDR2 FQNEAQ (reference sequence). The length of the CDR3 is 15 residues. V trimming: 4 bases; J trimming: 2 bases; junction bases outside the gene matches: 8. The CDR3 spells CASSSGSGITYEQYF. Here the CDR3 DNA reads TGTGCCAGCAGCTCCGGGAGCGGGATTACCTACGAGCAGTACTTC.

The rearrangement joins TRBV18 to TRBJ2-7, with D maybe TRBD2 (5 bases). In germline, CDR1 is KGHSH, CDR2 LQKENI. CDR3 length: 16 amino acids. V shed 3 bases and J shed 0 bases, with 15 bases lying between them. The CDR3 DNA is TGTGCCAGCTCACCTAATATTCCTAGCAGCTCCTACGAGCAGTACTTC. It specifies CASSPNIPSSSYEQYF.